This T cell receptor (beta chain) appears in the sequencing data of a study of long-term antiretroviral therapy in people with HIV. Version v3.0 of the immunoSEQ assay was performed at survey level. Clones were read by immunoSEQ multiplex PCR, and TCRdb kept only the in-frame ones, dropping some. The repertoire holds 27,000 or so clones, with roughly four fifths as singletons. Details on this clone: The antigen remains unidentified.

Germline V CDR1 and CDR2: SGHTA, FQGNSA. V dropped 5 bases and J dropped 5 bases, with 15 bases sitting between them. The CDR3 is 15 residues long. The study's findings and limits: HIV repertoire CDR3 lengths ranged less widely than those of controls. The study found that diversity rose after ART but stayed below transplant donor controls.

The material was unsorted PBMCs, obtained 0.8 years before starting antiretroviral therapy. The chain links TRBV7-2 to TRBJ2-2, with D possibly being TRBD2 (5 bases). The sequence came from a man between 18 and 29 years old with HIV. For the CDR3, the DNA is TGTGCCAGCAGCGCAAGGACTGATACAACCGGGGAGCTGTTTTTT. The encoded protein is CASSARTDTTGELFF.